This T cell receptor (beta chain) originates from a study of blood T cell repertoires in COVID-19. CDR3 size: 11 residues. Sequencing used immunoSEQ multiplex PCR; TCRdb keeps in-frame clones, though not all of them. This table has roughly 140,000 clones, about 80% appearing once. The receptor was isolated from a man between 65 and 80 years old who had recovered from COVID-19. Sequencing used peripheral blood. The V call is TRBV12-3 or TRBV12-4, the J call TRBJ2-7, with unresolved D. The DNA for the CDR3 is TGTGCATGCGCGCTTGGCTACGAGCAGTACTTC. This gives the protein CACALGYEQYF.